Listed below are T cell receptor beta chains from one sample, sequenced in a study of cytomegalovirus exposure and HLA in healthy donors. The table came from immunoSEQ multiplex PCR; TCRdb's copy has only in-frame clones and leaves some out. The data show 100,000 to 150,000 clones, roughly 89% seen once. The sequenced sample consisted of PBMCs. These TCRs come from a young woman in good health and CMV-seronegative. Both conserved end residues are trimmed from each CDR3.

v_gene | CDR3aa
TRBV19 | ASSALDRGINQPQH
TRBV7-8 | ASSQDRVASYEQY
TRBV4-1 | ASSQDWSPGLAGLDTQY
TRBV7-3 | ASSLKGAGTGLEEQY
TRBV18 | ASSLPLVDTQY
TRBV27 | ASSLVFSEKLF
TRBV5-4 | ASSLWAAKNTEAF
TRBV13 | ASSLGGQRTGQY
TRBV30 | AWSVGQGYNEQF
TRBV2 | ASSGPGTSGGKTQY
TRBV5-6 | ASSFSGLLRGEQY
TRBV11-2 | ASRTQYNEQF
TRBV30 | AWKSGRDRGREYYGYT
TRBV14 | ASSQEGAQRTWTGELF
TRBV9 | ASSVAGGGTDTQY
TRBV18 | ASSPRQGDTGELF
TRBV6-4 | ASSDSKTFLAGRRYEQY
TRBV5-1 | ASSSGRGAKSSPLH
TRBV6-1 | ASSWGRETQY
TRBV7-8 | ASRPTSGRTDTQY
TRBV29-1 | SVVTEFYEQY
TRBV5-5 | ASSLLWRGPAKNIQY
TRBV6-1 | ASRDKQGAGQPQH
TRBV4-1 | ASSHLGQERDTDTQY